This TCR beta chain was profiled in a study of OX40 agonist ivuxolimab in advanced cancers. Regarding the research as a whole: The costimulatory receptor OX40 (CD134) was targeted by ivuxolimab, a fully human IgG2 agonistic monoclonal antibody. Intravenous ivuxolimab was administered to patients every 2 weeks at six dose levels: 0.01, 0.1, 0.3, 1.5, 3 and 10 mg/kg. Of the roughly 50 dose-escalation patients, hepatocellular carcinoma was present in around 20, melanoma in approximately 15, renal cell carcinoma in 9 and head and neck cancer in 9. In the dose-escalation cohort, over 65% of patients were male, and the mean age was approximately 60 years, with a range of about 23 to 85. Prior anti-PD-1, anti-PD-L1 or anti-CTLA-4 therapy was permitted, and checkpoint inhibitors had been received by more than 35% of dose-escalation patients. Partial responses occurred in three dose-escalation patients: two with cutaneous melanoma and one with hepatocellular carcinoma. The purpose of peripheral TCRbeta sequencing was to test whether ivuxolimab changed TCR sequence diversity and led to clonal T-cell expansion. The monotherapy dose-escalation portion (N = 52 patients) of the phase I ivuxolimab trial is reported in the paper. Broad study findings and their caveats: Low levels of normalized T-cell clonal expansion were also seen in some patients who did not respond. The antigen specificity of the clonally expanded peripheral T cells was not determined. In the 0.1-3.0 mg/kg groups, partial responders were among the patients with the lowest normalized peripheral clonal expansion, particularly in CD8+ T cells. At doses of 0.1 to 3.0 mg/kg, clonal expansion of both CD4+ and CD8+ blood T cells was observed from baseline to week 6. After ivuxolimab, expanded clones were on average more numerous among CD8+ T cells than among CD4+ T cells.

Patients with autoimmune disease history or receiving systemic immunosuppression were excluded from the trial. Peripheral blood for TCR sequencing was drawn from every dose cohort at baseline, at cycle 4 day 1 and at cycle 7 day 1. Samples were obtained from an open-label, multicenter, first-in-human phase I dose-escalation trial of ivuxolimab. Adults with locally advanced or metastatic melanoma, renal cell carcinoma, hepatocellular carcinoma or head and neck squamous cell carcinoma were enrolled in the trial. Before TCR sequencing, CD4+ T cells and CD8+ T cells from peripheral blood were sorted into separate populations. Worth noting for this clone: Its antigen has not been determined. No much larger clone exists at a distance of one base, and base qualities are not known.

V trim: 3 bases; J trim: 5 bases; unmatched bases: 10. The CDR3 sequence holds 16 residues, the cysteine and phenylalanine included. Only the CDR3 DNA stays, 48 bases, in frame from base 1. The germline V gene encodes CDR1 LNHDA and CDR2 SQIVND (reference sequence). For sequencing of the TCRbeta CDR3 region, genomic DNA was extracted from the sorted cells. The immunoSEQ Assay was used for sequencing of TCRbeta CDR3 regions. TCRdb retrieved this table from immuneACCESS and kept in-frame rearrangements only. Not all clones are present; in checked studies, unresolved V genes account for under half, and no reason is known for the remainder. This sample lists some 33,000 clones; just under 90% were detected once. The ten largest clonotypes hold roughly 34% of the sample.

The source material was CD4+ or CD8+ T cells sorted from blood, sampled in a trial of the OX40 agonist ivuxolimab. This sequence uses TRBV19 and TRBJ1-5; the central 7 bases match TRBD1. The clonotype was recovered from an adult with an advanced solid tumor such as melanoma, head and neck, liver or kidney cancer. For the CDR3, the sequence is CASSIPWTGRDQPQHF. The bases read TGTGCCAGTAGTATTCCCTGGACAGGTAGGGATCAGCCCCAGCATTTT.